The 20 T cell receptor beta chains in this list originate from one sample, sequenced in a study of radiotherapy plus CTLA-4 blockade in lung cancer. TCRdb's table, derived via immunoSEQ multiplex PCR, lists solely in-frame clones and lacks some. The repertoire holds 65,000 to 85,000 clones, with less than 85% as singletons. Sequences were derived from peripheral blood, sampled from a patient treated with radiotherapy plus ipilimumab. The origin of the receptors is a human donor with non-small cell lung cancer whose response to radiotherapy plus ipilimumab could not be evaluated.

V is TRBV19 and J is TRBJ1-5; 7 bases are shared with TRBD1. There are 16 residues in the CDR3. Germline V lookup: CDR1 LNHDA, CDR2 SQIVND (reference sequence). V lost 6 bases to trimming and J lost 0 bases; unmatched junction nucleotides: 8. CDR3 DNA sequence: TGTGCCAGTAGGCTAACAGGGGCCCCTAGCAATCAGCCCCAGCATTTT. Amino acids: CASRLTGAPSNQPQHF.

The V call is TRBV7-8, the J call TRBJ1-4, with 10 bases fitting TRBD1. The CDR3 totals 15 residues. The germline V gene has CDR1 SGHVS and CDR2 FQNEAQ. V trimming: 3 bases; J trimming: 7 bases; junction bases outside the gene matches: 5. CDR3 protein: CASSFMGQGFEKLFF. The CDR3 coding sequence is TGTGCCAGCAGCTTTATGGGACAGGGGTTTGAAAAACTGTTTTTT.

The chain employs TRBV10-3 and TRBJ2-2, with D uncertain. The CDR3 extends over 11 amino acids. V was shortened by 0 bases and J by 15 bases, with 8 bases between the two germline ends. Germline V gene data show CDR1 as ENHRY and CDR2 as SYGVKD. This CDR3 is CAISESRQMFF. The CDR3, as DNA: TGTGCCATCAGTGAGTCGCGGCAAATGTTTTTT.

The table lists this clone with a few counts. Other DNA sequences in the same sample also yield this CDR3. The rearrangement joins TRBV6-1 to TRBJ1-1; D not certain. CDR3 size: 13 residues. V gave up 5 bases and J gave up 2 bases, with 9 bases separating them. Germline CDR1 and CDR2: MNHNS and SASEGT. For the CDR3, the DNA is TGTGCCAGCAGTCCAACAGCAAACACTGAAGCTTTCTTT. Protein product: CASSPTANTEAFF.

The V and J genes are TRBV5-6 and TRBJ1-6, with a possible D match to TRBD1 (5 bases). Germline-derived CDR1 and CDR2 are SGHDT and YYEEEE. V dropped 3 bases and J dropped 8 bases, with 6 bases sitting between them. The length of the CDR3 is 12 residues. CDR3 amino acids: CASSWGDSPLHF. The CDR3 DNA is TGTGCCAGCAGCTGGGGGGATTCACCCCTCCACTTT.

J is TRBJ2-7 and V is TRBV19; 8 nucleotides agree with TRBD2. Trimming took 4 bases from V and 2 from J; bases not matched to a gene: 7. Per the germline V gene, CDR1 is LNHDA and CDR2 is SQIVND (reference sequence). The CDR3 is 15 residues long. The chain's CDR3 is CASSRPGTSTYEQYF. The CDR3, as DNA: TGTGCCAGTAGTAGGCCCGGGACTAGTACCTACGAGCAGTACTTC.

The chain recombines TRBV4-2 with TRBJ2-1; 11 bases fit TRBD2. J lost 9 bases, V lost 1 base, and 8 bases had no gene match. Germline lookup yields CDR1 LGHNA and CDR2 YNFKEQ. CDR3 length equals 16 residues. DNA for the CDR3: TGTGCCAGCAGCCAAGGGGCTAGCGGGAGGTTGGTTGAGCAGTTCTTC. Encoded protein: CASSQGASGRLVEQFF.

This chain uses TRBV27 with TRBJ2-7; D possibly corresponds to TRBD2 (6 bases). The CDR3 is 14 residues long. The V end lost 3 bases, the J end lost 2 bases, and 11 bases lay between the germline ends. Germline CDR1 MNHEY, CDR2 SMNVEV (reference sequence). Written as DNA, the CDR3 is TGTGCCAGCAGTTTCGGCGCGGGGCCCTACGAGCAGTACTTC. Translation: CASSFGAGPYEQYF.

The CDR3 spells CASSVDGNYGYTF. The CDR3 DNA is TGTGCCAGCAGCGTAGACGGGAACTATGGCTACACCTTC. The J gene is TRBJ1-2, the V gene TRBV9; D gene unclear. The germline CDR1 and CDR2 sequences are SGDLS and YYNGEE. Trimming stripped 0 bases from V and 2 bases from J, with 5 bases between. The CDR3 length is 13 residues.

V gene TRBV5-1 combines with J gene TRBJ2-7; 9 bases map to TRBD1. The CDR3 is made up of 14 amino acids. Germline CDR1 and CDR2: SGHRS and YFSETQ. V lost 7 bases, J lost 1 base, and 6 bases stayed unmatched. The CDR3 region has the DNA TGCGCCAGCTCCAGGGACAGGGAATCCTACGAGCAGTACTTC. Protein sequence: CASSRDRESYEQYF.

This sequence joins TRBV7-9 and TRBJ1-1, with D perhaps matching TRBD1 (5 bases). The CDR3 contains 15 residues. Trimming stripped 0 bases from V and 4 bases from J, with 12 bases between. Germline V gene data show CDR1 as SEHNR and CDR2 as FQNEAQ (reference sequence). CDR3 bases: TGTGCCAGCAGCTTAGCGACAGTGGATATCACTGAAGCTTTCTTT. This translates into CASSLATVDITEAFF.

The rearrangement links TRBV5-4 to TRBJ2-5; TRBD1 matches 12 bases. Germline trimming cut 3 bases from V and 1 base from J; bases unmatched to any gene: 4. From germline, CDR1 is SGHNT and CDR2 YYREEE (reference sequence). This CDR3 is 16 amino acids long. The CDR3 nucleotides are TGTGCCAGCAGCTCGGGACAGGGGGCCTTCCAAGAGACCCAGTACTTC. Its protein is CASSSGQGAFQETQYF.

This rearrangement joins TRBV30 to TRBJ2-2; D not certain. Trimming took off 0 bases at V and 3 bases at J, with 14 bases between the two ends. Per germline, CDR1 GTSNPN and CDR2 SVGIG (reference sequence). The CDR3 loop spans 16 amino acids. The CDR3 DNA reads as TGTGCCTGGAGTGTACCGTTTCCAGACTACACCGGGGAGCTGTTTTTT. Its translation: CAWSVPFPDYTGELFF.

This clone was found a few times. This chain connects TRBV5-1 to TRBJ2-7; 12 bases align to TRBD1. The J segment lost 6 bases and the V segment lost 1 base, leaving 2 bases of the junction unmatched. The CDR3 is 14 residues long. The germline V gene has CDR1 SGHRS and CDR2 YFSETQ. The CDR3 DNA is TGCGCCAGCAGCTTGAGGGGACAGGGGGCCGAGCAGTACTTC. Translation: CASSLRGQGAEQYF.

The CDR3 protein is CASSQDVRVETGELFF. CDR3 in DNA: TGCGCCAGCAGCCAAGATGTCAGGGTTGAAACCGGGGAGCTGTTTTTT. The V call is TRBV4-1, the J call TRBJ2-2; possible D gene TRBD1, 5 bases. The V gene's germline CDR1 is MGHRA and CDR2 YSYEKL. Trimming took 0 bases from V and 5 from J, leaving 13 bases between them. The CDR3 is 16 amino acids.

The chain combines TRBV19 with TRBJ1-1, with a possible D match to TRBD1 (5 bases). The V gene's germline CDR1 is LNHDA and CDR2 SQIVND (reference sequence). Trimming took off 6 bases at V and 1 base at J, with 9 bases between the two ends. The CDR3 length is 13 residues. As DNA, the CDR3 is TGTGCCAGTAGCCCCGGACAGAACACTGAAGCTTTCTTT. It is translated as CASSPGQNTEAFF. The full variable domain, in which reference TRBV19 and TRBJ1-1 provide the parts outside the CDR3, is DGGITQSPKYLFRKEGQNVTLSCEQNLNHDAMYWYRQDPGQGLRLIYYSQIVNDFQKGDIAEGYSVSREKKESFPLTVTSAQKNPTAFYLCASSPGQNTEAFFGQGTRLTVV.

This chain links TRBV4-3 with TRBJ1-4, with D unresolved. Trimming took off 2 bases at V and 12 bases at J, with 13 bases between the two ends. The V gene's germline CDR1 is LGHNA and CDR2 YSLEER. The length of the CDR3 is 13 residues. The DNA for the CDR3 is TGCGCCAGCAGCCAACTACTTCAAGATGAACTGTTTTTT. It yields the protein CASSQLLQDELFF.

The chain links TRBV2 to TRBJ1-4; a possible D gene is TRBD1 (6 bases). The CDR3 has 15 amino acids. V was cut by 5 bases and J by 5 bases, with 15 bases left in between. Germline values: CDR1 SNHLY, CDR2 FYNNEI. In nucleotides, the CDR3 is TGTGCCAGCAGTCAGCTAGGGGGAACAAATGAAAAACTGTTTTTT. Its translation: CASSQLGGTNEKLFF.

CDR3 sequence: CASSRTGGPNYGYTF. CDR3 sequence (DNA): TGTGCCAGTAGTCGGACAGGGGGACCGAACTATGGCTACACCTTC. The chain links TRBV19 to TRBJ1-2; 10 nucleotides match TRBD1. CDR1 LNHDA and CDR2 SQIVND come from the germline V gene (reference sequence). The CDR3 totals 15 residues. Trimming cost V 5 bases and J 2 bases; bases outside gene matches: 5.

This clone has just a few counts. This sequence joins TRBV19 and TRBJ2-7, with 9 bases that match TRBD2. J lost 7 bases, V lost 1 base, and 5 bases had no gene match. The V gene's germline CDR1 is LNHDA and CDR2 SQIVND (reference sequence). The CDR3 has 14 residues. Here the CDR3 DNA reads TGTGCCAGTAGTATAGCCCGCGGACTAGCGGAGCAGTACTTC. This translates into CASSIARGLAEQYF.